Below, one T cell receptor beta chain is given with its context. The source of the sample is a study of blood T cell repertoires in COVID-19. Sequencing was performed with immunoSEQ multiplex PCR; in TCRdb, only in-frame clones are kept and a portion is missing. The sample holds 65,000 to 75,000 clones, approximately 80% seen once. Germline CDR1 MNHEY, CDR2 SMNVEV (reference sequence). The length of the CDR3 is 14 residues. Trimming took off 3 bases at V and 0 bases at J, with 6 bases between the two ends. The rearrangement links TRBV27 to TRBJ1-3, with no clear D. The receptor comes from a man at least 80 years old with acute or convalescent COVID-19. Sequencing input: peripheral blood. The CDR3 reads CASSLASSGNTIYF. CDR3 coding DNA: TGTGCCAGCAGTTTGGCAAGCTCTGGAAACACCATATATTTT.